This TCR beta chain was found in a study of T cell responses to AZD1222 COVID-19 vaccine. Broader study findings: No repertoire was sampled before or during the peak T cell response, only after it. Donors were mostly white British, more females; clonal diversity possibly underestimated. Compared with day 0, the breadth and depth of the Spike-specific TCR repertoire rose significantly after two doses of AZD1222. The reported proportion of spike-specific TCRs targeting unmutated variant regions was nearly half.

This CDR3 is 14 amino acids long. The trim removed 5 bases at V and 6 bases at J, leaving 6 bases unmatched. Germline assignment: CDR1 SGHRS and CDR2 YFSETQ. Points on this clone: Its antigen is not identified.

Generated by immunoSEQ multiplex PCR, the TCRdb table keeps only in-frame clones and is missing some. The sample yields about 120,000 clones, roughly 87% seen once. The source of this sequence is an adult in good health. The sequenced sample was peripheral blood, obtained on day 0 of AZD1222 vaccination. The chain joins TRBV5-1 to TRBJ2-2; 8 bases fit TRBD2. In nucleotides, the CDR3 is TGCGCCAGCAGGCAAGCGGGGGAAGCCGGGGAGCTGTTTTTT. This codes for CASRQAGEAGELFF.